These 29 T cell receptor beta chains share one sample of origin, sequenced in a study of blood T cell repertoires in COVID-19. TCRdb's table, derived via immunoSEQ multiplex PCR, lists solely in-frame clones and lacks some. In the table there are some 490,000 clones, around 85% of which are singletons. Sequenced: PBMCs or T cells enriched from blood (not recorded which). The receptors originated from a woman aged 55-70 years who had recovered from COVID-19.

This chain links TRBV7-9 with TRBJ1-4; 7 positions agree with TRBD1. Trimming took 4 bases from V and 6 from J; bases not matched to a gene: 8. Germline V gene sequence: CDR1 SEHNR, CDR2 FQNEAQ (reference sequence). The CDR3 runs to 15 residues. The CDR3 reads CASSSLGQPDEKLFF. In DNA form, the CDR3 reads TGTGCCAGCAGCTCCCTGGGACAGCCGGATGAAAAACTGTTTTTT.

CDR3 coding DNA: TGTGCCAGCAGTGAGGGGGAGTACTATAATTCACCCCTCCACTTT. This translates into CASSEGEYYNSPLHF. The chain combines TRBV9 with TRBJ1-6, with D possibly being TRBD1 (6 bases). Germline V CDR1 and CDR2: SGDLS, YYNGEE. Between the trimmed V and J ends, which lost 5 bases and 3 bases, there was a span of 12 bases. The CDR3 loop spans 15 amino acids.

V usage is TRBV19 and J usage is TRBJ2-5; 13 bases are a match to TRBD2. The germline gives CDR1 LNHDA, CDR2 SQIVND (reference sequence). The junction had 5 bases not matched to a gene; V was cut back by 5 bases and J by 5 bases. This CDR3 has 15 amino acids. CDR3: CASSSLAGGRETQYF. As DNA, the CDR3 is TGTGCCAGTAGTTCACTAGCGGGGGGGAGGGAGACCCAGTACTTC.

This clone was seen a handful of times. The chain joins TRBV4-2 to TRBJ1-6; D might be TRBD1 (6 bases). Per germline, CDR1 LGHNA and CDR2 YNFKEQ. V was trimmed by 4 bases and J by 8 bases, leaving 15 bases between them. The CDR3 totals 15 residues. The CDR3 sequence is CASSLSTGRDSPLHF. For the CDR3, the DNA is TGTGCCAGCAGCCTGTCGACAGGAAGGGATTCACCCCTCCACTTT.

This clone was counted a single time. Sequence at one end of the junction differs from germline and may be a read error. V and J are TRBV7-7 and TRBJ2-7; D is perhaps TRBD1 or TRBD2 (5 bases each). Germline loops: CDR1 SSHAT, CDR2 FNYEAQ (reference sequence). The CDR3 has 15 residues. The CDR3 region has the DNA TGTGCTAGCAGCTTAGCGCCAGGGATCCTCTACGAGCAGTACTTC. This sequence encodes CASSLAPGILYEQYF.

This clone was observed once. The chain uses TRBV5-1 and TRBJ2-1, with 8 bases that match TRBD1. V shed 2 bases and J 8 bases; nucleotides not matched to a gene: 9. The CDR3 spans 15 residues. The V gene's germline CDR1 is SGHRS and CDR2 YFSETQ. CDR3 nucleotides: TGCGCCAGCAGCTTTCAGACAGGGGCGGTCTATGAGCAGTTCTTC. It encodes CASSFQTGAVYEQFF.

The chain couples TRBV2 to TRBJ2-3; 11 positions match TRBD2. Trimming took 6 bases from V and 6 from J; bases not matched to a gene: 2. The CDR3 has 13 amino acids. CDR1 and CDR2 from the germline V gene are SNHLY and FYNNEI. CDR3 sequence (DNA): TGTGCCAGCAGGAGGACTAGCGGGGATACGCAGTATTTT. Its protein product is CASRRTSGDTQYF.

The chain links TRBV2 to TRBJ1-4; D remains unclear. Germline V gene sequence: CDR1 SNHLY, CDR2 FYNNEI. Trimming took off 6 bases at V and 4 bases at J, with 6 bases between the two ends. The CDR3 is 12 residues long. DNA for the CDR3: TGTGCCAGCAGAACAGATAATGAAAAACTGTTTTTT. Its protein is CASRTDNEKLFF.

The chain couples TRBV24-1 to TRBJ1-3; 9 nucleotides match TRBD1. After removal of 4 bases from V and 3 bases from J, the junction contained 15 bases not matched to a gene. CDR3 length equals 19 residues. The germline CDR1 and CDR2 sequences are KGHDR and SFDVKD. CDR3 in amino acids: CATSDPPFDRGKVGNTIYF. CDR3 in DNA: TGTGCCACCAGTGACCCCCCCTTCGACAGGGGGAAAGTTGGAAACACCATATATTTT.

The chain carries TRBV14 and TRBJ1-2; a weak D match, TRBD1 (6 bases). Germline V gene data show CDR1 as SGHDN and CDR2 as FVKESK. This CDR3 contains 12 residues. The ends were cut back, 3 bases at V and 5 bases at J, with 7 bases in the middle. CDR3 amino acids: CASSHRGYGYTF. The CDR3, as DNA: TGTGCCAGCAGCCATAGGGGGTATGGCTACACCTTC.

This clone was observed a single time. The gene calls are TRBV28 and TRBJ2-7, with 14 bases lining up with TRBD2. Germline-derived CDR1 and CDR2 are MDHEN and SYDVKM. The CDR3 loop spans 16 amino acids. The V segment lost 5 bases and the J segment 4 bases; nucleotides outside the gene matches: 7. Here the CDR3 reads CASSPGTSGGRYEQYV. The CDR3 region has the DNA TGTGCCAGCAGTCCCGGGACTAGCGGGGGACGATACGAGCAGTACGTC.

This chain joins TRBV7-9 and TRBJ2-7, with D tentatively TRBD1 (6 bases). V lost 1 base to trimming and J lost 2 bases, with 12 bases between them. Germline V CDR1 and CDR2: SEHNR, FQNEAQ (reference sequence). The length of the CDR3 is 15 residues. Here the CDR3 reads CASSLGTGPTYEQYF. In DNA, the CDR3 is TGTGCCAGCAGCTTAGGTACAGGGCCGACCTACGAGCAGTACTTC.

The V gene is TRBV10-1, the J gene TRBJ2-1; 16 bases map to TRBD2. The CDR3 is 15 amino acids. Trimming at V came to 6 bases and at J to 7 bases, leaving 3 bases not matched to a gene. Germline V gene data show CDR1 as WNHNN and CDR2 as SYGVQD (reference sequence). The CDR3 protein is CASSGTSGGANEQFF. The DNA for the CDR3 is TGCGCCAGCAGCGGGACTAGCGGGGGGGCAAATGAGCAGTTCTTC.

Comment on this clone: Other DNA sequences of this sample code for an identical CDR3. The rearrangement links TRBV5-1 to TRBJ1-2, with D tentatively TRBD1 (6 bases). The CDR3 totals 13 residues. Trimming left V 0 bases short and J 4 bases short, with 7 bases between. Germline V CDR1 and CDR2: SGHRS, YFSETQ. The CDR3 loop reads CASSLDRAYGYTF. In DNA, the CDR3 is TGCGCCAGCAGCTTGGACAGGGCCTATGGCTACACCTTC.

V and J are TRBV4-1 and TRBJ2-1; 9 nucleotides match TRBD1. With V trimmed by 5 bases and J by 8 bases, 7 bases remained unmatched. Germline V CDR1 and CDR2: MGHRA, YSYEKL. This CDR3 contains 14 residues. Here the CDR3 reads CASSFPGQGYEQFF. The CDR3 DNA is TGCGCCAGCAGCTTCCCGGGACAGGGATATGAGCAGTTCTTC.

The chain's CDR3 is CASSYGSQGEQYV. The CDR3 DNA sequence: TGTGCCAGCAGTTATGGGAGCCAGGGGGAGCAGTACGTC. V is TRBV6-6 and J is TRBJ2-7; possible D gene TRBD1, 6 bases. This CDR3 is built from 13 residues. Looked up from germline, CDR1 is MNHNY and CDR2 is SVGAGI (reference sequence). Trimming removed 3 bases from V and 7 bases from J, with 13 bases in between.

The J gene is TRBJ1-2, the V gene TRBV6-6; 7 bases line up with TRBD1. The V gene's germline CDR1 is MNHNY and CDR2 SVGAGI (reference sequence). V dropped 5 bases and J dropped 8; count of bases not matched to a gene: 8. The CDR3 extends over 13 amino acids. CDR3 in DNA: TGTGCCAGCAGTCCACCCGACAGGGAGGGCTACACCTTC. As protein: CASSPPDREGYTF.

The V gene is TRBV19, the J gene TRBJ1-4; TRBD1 agrees at 9 bases. Germline V lookup: CDR1 LNHDA, CDR2 SQIVND (reference sequence). The CDR3 covers 17 residues. Losses at the gene ends were 4 bases for V and 2 bases for J; bases not matched to a gene: 8. The CDR3: CASSSTGTGMTNEKLFF. DNA for the CDR3: TGTGCCAGTAGTAGCACCGGGACAGGGATGACTAATGAAAAACTGTTTTTT. Variable domain in full (rest from reference TRBV19 and TRBJ1-4): DGGITQSPKYLFRKEGQNVTLSCEQNLNHDAMYWYRQDPGQGLRLIYYSQIVNDFQKGDIAEGYSVSREKKESFPLTVTSAQKNPTAFYLCASSSTGTGMTNEKLFFGSGTQLSVL.

V is TRBV5-6 and J is TRBJ2-5; 9 positions match TRBD1. The CDR3 totals 15 residues. V shed 3 bases and J 5 bases; nucleotides not matched to a gene: 8. Germline V gene sequence: CDR1 SGHDT, CDR2 YYEEEE. The CDR3 is CASSYRDRERETQYF. As DNA, the CDR3 is TGTGCCAGCAGCTACCGGGACAGGGAGAGGGAGACCCAGTACTTC.

The chain combines TRBV9 with TRBJ2-3, with D perhaps matching TRBD2 (6 bases). The CDR3 is 15 amino acids. Germline values: CDR1 SGDLS, CDR2 YYNGEE. V lost 2 bases and J lost 2, with 12 bases in between. CDR3 in amino acids: CASSVGGPHTDTQYF. The CDR3 nucleotides read TGTGCCAGCAGCGTGGGGGGACCCCACACAGATACGCAGTATTTT.

This chain links TRBV10-3 with TRBJ2-5; D may be TRBD2 (6 bases). V was clipped by 3 bases and J by 9 bases, with 20 bases between them. Germline V CDR1 and CDR2: ENHRY, SYGVKD. There are 15 residues in the CDR3. The CDR3 coding sequence is TGTGCCATCAGTGAAACAGTTAGCGGTTTAGCCCCCCAGTACTTC. Translation gives CAISETVSGLAPQYF.

To note about this clone: The final CDR3 position lacks the conserved phenylalanine or tryptophan, pointing to a likely read error. Because the CDR3's place on the DNA is in doubt, the DNA is left out and the CDR3 is given as listed by TCRdb. The chain's CDR3 is CASGLSGAGDRVVY. The chain recombines TRBV12-5 with TRBJ2-7; TRBD1, as called in the table, went unchecked against the DNA. CDR1 and CDR2 from the germline V gene are LGHNT and FRNRAP. The CDR3 contains 14 residues when both ends are counted.

The chain recombines TRBV11-3 with TRBJ2-1; TRBD1 is a possible D gene (6 bases). Trimming stripped 6 bases from V and 4 bases from J, with 16 bases between. Germline CDR1 reads SGHNT; CDR2 reads YENEEA. This CDR3 has 15 amino acids. The CDR3 loop is CASSSFGQNYNEQFF. The CDR3 bases are TGTGCCAGCAGTTCCTTCGGACAGAATTACAATGAGCAGTTCTTC.

The chain recombines TRBV6-5 with TRBJ1-2; 8 positions agree with TRBD1. In germline, CDR1 is MNHEY, CDR2 SVGAGI. V shed 5 bases, J shed 4 bases, and the junction held 9 bases outside the gene matches. The CDR3 contains 15 residues. CDR3 protein: CASSLGQGPLYGYTF. DNA of the CDR3: TGTGCCAGCAGTCTTGGACAGGGCCCCCTCTATGGCTACACCTTC.

This clone was found once. V and J are TRBV4-1 and TRBJ2-3, with a tentative D call TRBD2 (5 bases). The germline V gene has CDR1 MGHRA and CDR2 YSYEKL. V was cut by 0 bases and J by 2 bases, with 12 bases left in between. This CDR3 spans 16 amino acids. The CDR3, as DNA: TGCGCCAGCAGCCAAGAAAGGACCGGGGACACAGATACGCAGTATTTT. The encoded protein is CASSQERTGDTDTQYF.

The CDR3 nucleotides are TGTGCCTGGAGTCCCCCGATAGTGTCCGGGAGATATGGCTACACCTTC. Translation gives CAWSPPIVSGRYGYTF. The gene calls are TRBV30 and TRBJ1-2, with D unclear. Germline lookup yields CDR1 GTSNPN and CDR2 SVGIG (reference sequence). V was trimmed by 2 bases and J by 5 bases, leaving 21 bases between them. This CDR3 region has 16 residues.

The rearrangement uses TRBV6-5 and TRBJ1-3; no reliable D call. V gave up 9 bases and J gave up 0 bases, with 9 bases separating them. CDR1 MNHEY and CDR2 SVGAGI come from the germline V gene. There are 13 residues in the CDR3. CDR3 residues: CASNTISGNTIYF. The CDR3 nucleotides are TGTGCCAGTAACACCATCTCTGGAAACACCATATATTTT.

This clone was recorded once. J is TRBJ2-7 and V is TRBV28, with D perhaps matching TRBD2 (6 bases). From germline, CDR1 is MDHEN and CDR2 SYDVKM. Trimming shortened V by 2 bases and J by 2 bases, and 13 bases separated the two germline ends. This CDR3 region has 15 residues. CDR3: CASSLLARGTYEQYF. Here the CDR3 DNA reads TGTGCCAGCAGTTTACTAGCGAGGGGCACCTACGAGCAGTACTTC.

The chain has TRBV19 and TRBJ1-1; 11 positions match TRBD1. The CDR3 runs 12 residues. Germline V gene lookup returns CDR1 LNHDA and CDR2 SQIVND (reference sequence). Unmatched junction bases numbered 9, after V lost 10 bases and J lost 11 bases. CDR3 residues: CATGQGAFWAFF. The CDR3 DNA is TGTGCCACCGGACAGGGGGCTTTTTGGGCTTTCTTT.